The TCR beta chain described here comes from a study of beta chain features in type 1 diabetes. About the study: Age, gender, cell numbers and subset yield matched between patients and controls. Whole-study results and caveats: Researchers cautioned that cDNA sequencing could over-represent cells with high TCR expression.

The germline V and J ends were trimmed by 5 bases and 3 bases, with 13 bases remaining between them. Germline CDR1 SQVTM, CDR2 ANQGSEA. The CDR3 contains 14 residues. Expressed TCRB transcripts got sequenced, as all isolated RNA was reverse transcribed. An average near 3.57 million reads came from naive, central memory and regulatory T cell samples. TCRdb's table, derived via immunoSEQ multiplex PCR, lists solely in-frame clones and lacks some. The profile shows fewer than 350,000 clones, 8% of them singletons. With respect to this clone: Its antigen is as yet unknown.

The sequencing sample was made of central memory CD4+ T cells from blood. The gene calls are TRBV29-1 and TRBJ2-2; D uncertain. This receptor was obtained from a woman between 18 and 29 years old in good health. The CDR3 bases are TGCAGCGTTTCCCCCAGCGCGTACACCGGGGAGCTGTTTTTT. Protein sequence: CSVSPSAYTGELFF.